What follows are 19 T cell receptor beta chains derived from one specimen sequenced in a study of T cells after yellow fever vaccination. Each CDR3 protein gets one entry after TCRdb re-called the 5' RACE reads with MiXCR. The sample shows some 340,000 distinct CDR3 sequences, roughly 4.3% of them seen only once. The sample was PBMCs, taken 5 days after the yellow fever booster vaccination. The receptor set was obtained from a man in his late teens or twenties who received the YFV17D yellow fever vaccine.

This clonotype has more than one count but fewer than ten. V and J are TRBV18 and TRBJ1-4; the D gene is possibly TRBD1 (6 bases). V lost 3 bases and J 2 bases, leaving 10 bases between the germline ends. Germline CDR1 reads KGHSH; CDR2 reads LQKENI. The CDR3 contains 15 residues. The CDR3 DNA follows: TGTGCCAGCTCACCGAGGACAGCTACTAATGAAAAACTGTTTTTT. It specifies CASSPRTATNEKLFF.

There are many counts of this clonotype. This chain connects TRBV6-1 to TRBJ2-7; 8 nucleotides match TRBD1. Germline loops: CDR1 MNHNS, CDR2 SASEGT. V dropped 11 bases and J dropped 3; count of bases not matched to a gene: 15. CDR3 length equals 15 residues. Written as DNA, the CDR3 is TGTGCCGGCGGGACAGGCCCACGCCCGGGCTACGAGCAGTACTTC. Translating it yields CAGGTGPRPGYEQYF.

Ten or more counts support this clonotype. The CDR3 DNA is TGTGCCAGCAGTCTACCCGACAGGGATAGGGGCGCTTTCTTT. It yields the protein CASSLPDRDRGAFF. The chain carries TRBV12-3 or TRBV12-4 and TRBJ1-1; the match to TRBD1 covers 7 bases. The junction had 14 bases not matched to a gene; V was cut back by 5 bases and J by 11 bases. This CDR3 spans 14 amino acids.

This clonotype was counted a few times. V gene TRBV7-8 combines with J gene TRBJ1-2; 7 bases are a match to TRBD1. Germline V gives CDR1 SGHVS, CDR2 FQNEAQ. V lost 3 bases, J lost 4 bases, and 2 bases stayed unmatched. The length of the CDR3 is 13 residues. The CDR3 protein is CASSLQGVYGYTF. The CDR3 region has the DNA TGTGCCAGCAGCTTGCAGGGGGTCTATGGCTACACCTTC.

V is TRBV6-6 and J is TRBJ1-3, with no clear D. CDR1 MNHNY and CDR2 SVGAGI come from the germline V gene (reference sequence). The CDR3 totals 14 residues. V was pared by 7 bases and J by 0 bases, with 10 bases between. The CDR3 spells CASISTGSGNTIYF. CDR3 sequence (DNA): TGTGCCAGCATTTCGACCGGCTCTGGAAACACCATATATTTT.

CDR3 in amino acids: CASSNRLAGGLADTQYF. DNA of the CDR3: TGTGCCAGCAGCAACCGACTAGCGGGGGGGCTCGCAGATACGCAGTATTTT. The chain combines TRBV7-2 with TRBJ2-3; TRBD2 matches at 14 bases. Germline V gives CDR1 SGHTA, CDR2 FQGNSA. Losses at the gene ends were 5 bases for V and 4 bases for J; bases not matched to a gene: 8. The length of the CDR3 is 17 residues. Full variable domain (missing parts from reference TRBV7-2 and TRBJ2-3): GAGVSQSPSNKVTEKGKDVELRCDPISGHTALYWYRQSLGQGLEFLIYFQGNSAPDKSGLPSDRFSAERTGGSVSTLTIQRTQQEDSAVYLCASSNRLAGGLADTQYFGPGTRLTVL.

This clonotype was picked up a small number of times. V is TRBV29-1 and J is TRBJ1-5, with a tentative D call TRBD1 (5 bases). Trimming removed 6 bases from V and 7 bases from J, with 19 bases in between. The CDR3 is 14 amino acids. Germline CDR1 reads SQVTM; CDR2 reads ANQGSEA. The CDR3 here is CSVLPAGLGQPQHF. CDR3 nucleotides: TGCAGCGTCCTCCCGGCAGGGCTAGGACAGCCCCAGCATTTT.

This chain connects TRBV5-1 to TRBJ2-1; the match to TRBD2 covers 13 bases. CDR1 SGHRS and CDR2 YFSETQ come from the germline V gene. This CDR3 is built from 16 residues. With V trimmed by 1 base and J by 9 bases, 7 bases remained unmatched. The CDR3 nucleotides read TGCGCCAGCAGCTTGCCGACTAGCGGGGGGACTCGTGAGCAGTTCTTC. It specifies CASSLPTSGGTREQFF. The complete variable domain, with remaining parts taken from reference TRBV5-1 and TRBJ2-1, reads KAGVTQTPRYLIKTRGQQVTLSCSPISGHRSVSWYQQTPGQGLQFLFEYFSETQRNKGNFPGRFSGRQFSNSRSEMNVSTLELGDSALYLCASSLPTSGGTREQFFGPGTRLTVL.

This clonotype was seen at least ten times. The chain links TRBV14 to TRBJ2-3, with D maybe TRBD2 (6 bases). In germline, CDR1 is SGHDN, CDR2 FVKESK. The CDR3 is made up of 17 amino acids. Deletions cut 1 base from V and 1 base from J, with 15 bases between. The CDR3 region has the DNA TGTGCCAGCAGCCAAGCGTCGCGGGGTTGGGGCACAGATACGCAGTATTTT. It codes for CASSQASRGWGTDTQYF. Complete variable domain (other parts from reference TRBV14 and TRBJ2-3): EAGVTQFPSHSVIEKGQTVTLRCDPISGHDNLYWYRRVMGKEIKFLLHFVKESKQDESGMPNNRFLAERTGGTYSTLKVQPAELEDSGVYFCASSQASRGWGTDTQYFGPGTRLTVL.

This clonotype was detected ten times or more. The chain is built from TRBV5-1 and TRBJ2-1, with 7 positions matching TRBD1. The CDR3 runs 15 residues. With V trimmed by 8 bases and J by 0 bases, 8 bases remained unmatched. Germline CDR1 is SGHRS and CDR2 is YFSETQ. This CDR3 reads CARPPEGASYNEQFF. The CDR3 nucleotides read TGCGCCAGGCCGCCCGAGGGGGCCTCCTACAATGAGCAGTTCTTC.

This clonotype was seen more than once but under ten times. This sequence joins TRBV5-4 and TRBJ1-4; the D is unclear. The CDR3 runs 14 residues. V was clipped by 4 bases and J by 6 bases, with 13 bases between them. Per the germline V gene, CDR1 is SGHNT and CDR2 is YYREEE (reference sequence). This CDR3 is CASSPSRRDEKLFF. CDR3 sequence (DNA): TGTGCCAGCAGCCCGTCGCGGAGGGATGAAAAACTGTTTTTT.

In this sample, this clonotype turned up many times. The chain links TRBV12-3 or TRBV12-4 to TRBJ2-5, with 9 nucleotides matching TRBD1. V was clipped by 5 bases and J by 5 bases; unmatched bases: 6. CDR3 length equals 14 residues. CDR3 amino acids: CASSPQGARETQYF. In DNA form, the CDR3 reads TGTGCCAGCAGTCCACAGGGGGCGCGGGAGACCCAGTACTTC.

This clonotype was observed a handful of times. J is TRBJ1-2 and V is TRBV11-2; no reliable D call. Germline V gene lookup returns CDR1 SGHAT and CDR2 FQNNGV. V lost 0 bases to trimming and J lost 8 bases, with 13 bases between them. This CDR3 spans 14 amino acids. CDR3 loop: CASSLDISVSGYTF. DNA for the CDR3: TGTGCCAGCAGCTTAGATATCAGTGTCAGCGGCTACACCTTC.

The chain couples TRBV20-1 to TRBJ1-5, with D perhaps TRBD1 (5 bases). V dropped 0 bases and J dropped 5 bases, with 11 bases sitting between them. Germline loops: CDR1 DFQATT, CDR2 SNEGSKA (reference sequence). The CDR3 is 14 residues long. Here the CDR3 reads CSARDLVGHQPQHF. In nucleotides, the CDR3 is TGCAGTGCTAGAGATCTGGTGGGGCATCAGCCCCAGCATTTT.

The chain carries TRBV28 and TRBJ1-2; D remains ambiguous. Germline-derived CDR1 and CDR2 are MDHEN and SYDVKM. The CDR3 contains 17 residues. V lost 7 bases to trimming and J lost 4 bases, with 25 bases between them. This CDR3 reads CASKPDGRKRKGYGYTF. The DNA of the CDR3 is TGTGCCAGCAAACCGGATGGACGCAAGCGAAAGGGCTATGGCTACACCTTC.

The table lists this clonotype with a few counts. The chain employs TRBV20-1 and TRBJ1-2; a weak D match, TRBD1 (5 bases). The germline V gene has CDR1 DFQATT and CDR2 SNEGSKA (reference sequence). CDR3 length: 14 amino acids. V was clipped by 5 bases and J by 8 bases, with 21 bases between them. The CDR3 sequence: CSASPSTEGLGYTF. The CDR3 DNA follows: TGCAGTGCTTCCCCCTCGACAGAAGGACTCGGCTACACCTTC.

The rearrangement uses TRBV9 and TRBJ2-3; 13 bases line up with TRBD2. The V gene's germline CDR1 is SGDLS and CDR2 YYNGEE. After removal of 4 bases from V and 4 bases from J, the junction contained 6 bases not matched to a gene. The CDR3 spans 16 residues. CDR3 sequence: CASSQGTSGASDTQYF. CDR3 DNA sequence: TGTGCCAGCAGCCAGGGGACTAGCGGGGCATCAGATACGCAGTATTTT.

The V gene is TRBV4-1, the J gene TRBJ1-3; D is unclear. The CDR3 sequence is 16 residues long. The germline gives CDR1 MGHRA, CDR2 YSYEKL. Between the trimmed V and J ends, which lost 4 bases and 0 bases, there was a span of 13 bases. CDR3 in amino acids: CASSPGAMSSGNTIYF. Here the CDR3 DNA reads TGCGCCAGCAGCCCCGGCGCAATGAGCTCTGGAAACACCATATATTTT.

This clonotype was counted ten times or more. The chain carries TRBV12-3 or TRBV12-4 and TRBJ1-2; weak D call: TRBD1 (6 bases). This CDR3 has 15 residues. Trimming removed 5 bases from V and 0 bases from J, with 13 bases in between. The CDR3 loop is CASSPLTGSNYGYTF. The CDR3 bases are TGTGCCAGCAGTCCGTTGACAGGATCTAACTATGGCTACACCTTC.